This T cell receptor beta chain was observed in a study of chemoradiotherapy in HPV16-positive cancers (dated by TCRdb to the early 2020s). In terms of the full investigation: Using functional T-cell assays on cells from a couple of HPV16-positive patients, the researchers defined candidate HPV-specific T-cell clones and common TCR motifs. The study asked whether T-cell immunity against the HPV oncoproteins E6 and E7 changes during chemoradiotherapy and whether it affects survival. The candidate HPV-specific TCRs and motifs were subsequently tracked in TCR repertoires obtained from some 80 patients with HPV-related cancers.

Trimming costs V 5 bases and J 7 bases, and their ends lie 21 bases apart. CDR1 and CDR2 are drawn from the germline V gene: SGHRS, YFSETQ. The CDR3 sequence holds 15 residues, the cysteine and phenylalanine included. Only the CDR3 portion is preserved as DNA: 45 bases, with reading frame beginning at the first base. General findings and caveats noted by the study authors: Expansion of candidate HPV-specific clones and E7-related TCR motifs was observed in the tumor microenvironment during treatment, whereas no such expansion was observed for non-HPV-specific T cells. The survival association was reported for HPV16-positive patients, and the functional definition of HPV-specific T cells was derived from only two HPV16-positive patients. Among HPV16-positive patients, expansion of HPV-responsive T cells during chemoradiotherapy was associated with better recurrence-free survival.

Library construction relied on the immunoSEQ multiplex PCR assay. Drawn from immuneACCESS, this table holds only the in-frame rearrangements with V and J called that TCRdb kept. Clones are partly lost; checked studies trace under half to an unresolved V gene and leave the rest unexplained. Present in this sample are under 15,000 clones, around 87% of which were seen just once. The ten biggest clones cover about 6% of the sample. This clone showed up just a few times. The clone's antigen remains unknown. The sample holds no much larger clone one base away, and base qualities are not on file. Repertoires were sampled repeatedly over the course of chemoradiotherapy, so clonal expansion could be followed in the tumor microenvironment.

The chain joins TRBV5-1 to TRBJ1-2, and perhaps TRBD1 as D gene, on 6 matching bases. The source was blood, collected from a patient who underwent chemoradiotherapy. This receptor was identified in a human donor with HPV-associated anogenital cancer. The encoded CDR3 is CASSVGTGGLGGYTF. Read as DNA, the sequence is TGCGCCAGCAGTGTCGGGACGGGGGGGCTAGGTGGCTACACCTTC. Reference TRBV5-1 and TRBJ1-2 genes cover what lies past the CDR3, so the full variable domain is KAGVTQTPRYLIKTRGQQVTLSCSPISGHRSVSWYQQTPGQGLQFLFEYFSETQRNKGNFPGRFSGRQFSNSRSEMNVSTLELGDSALYLCASSVGTGGLGGYTFGSGTRLTVV.